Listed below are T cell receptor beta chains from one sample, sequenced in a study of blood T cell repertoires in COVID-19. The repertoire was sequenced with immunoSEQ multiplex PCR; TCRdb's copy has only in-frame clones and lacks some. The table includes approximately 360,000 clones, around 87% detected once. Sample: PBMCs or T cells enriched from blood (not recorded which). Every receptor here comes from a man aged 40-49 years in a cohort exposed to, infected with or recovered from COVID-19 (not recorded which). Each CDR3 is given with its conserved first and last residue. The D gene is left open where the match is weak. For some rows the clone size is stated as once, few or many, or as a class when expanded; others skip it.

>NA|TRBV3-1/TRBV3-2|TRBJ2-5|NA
CASSQEGTRGRQETQYF
TGTGCCAGCAGCCAAGAGGGTACTCGGGGGAGGCAAGAGACCCAGTACTTC
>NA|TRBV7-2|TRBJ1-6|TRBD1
CASSLGGQGPSPLHF
TGTGCCAGCAGCTTAGGGGGACAGGGCCCTTCACCCCTCCACTTT
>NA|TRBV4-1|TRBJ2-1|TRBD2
CASSQAASGSSYNEQFF
TGCGCCAGCAGCCAAGCTGCTAGCGGGAGCTCCTACAATGAGCAGTTCTTC
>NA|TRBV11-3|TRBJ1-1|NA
CASSLNRVSEAFF
TGTGCCAGCAGCTTAAATCGAGTTTCTGAAGCTTTCTTT
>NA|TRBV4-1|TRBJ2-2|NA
CASSQVPSVSNTGELFF
TGCGCCAGCAGCCAAGTCCCTAGCGTTTCGAACACCGGGGAGCTGTTTTTT
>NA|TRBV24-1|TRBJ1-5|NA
CATSDPRSGNNQPQHF
TGTGCCACCAGTGACCCTCGGTCGGGGAACAATCAGCCCCAGCATTTT
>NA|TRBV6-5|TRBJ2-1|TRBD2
CASSYSFGGGPNEQFF
TGTGCCAGCAGTTACTCGTTCGGGGGAGGGCCCAATGAGCAGTTCTTC
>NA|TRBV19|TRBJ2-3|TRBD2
CASSILYLSGSSDTQYF
TGTGCCAGTAGTATCCTCTATCTAAGCGGGAGTTCAGATACGCAGTATTTT
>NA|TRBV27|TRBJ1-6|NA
CAVGGGSPLHF
TGTGCAGTCGGGGGAGGATCACCCCTCCACTTT
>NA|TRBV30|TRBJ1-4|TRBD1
CAWSIETGVREKLFF
TGTGCCTGGAGTATTGAGACAGGGGTGCGGGAAAAACTGTTTTTT
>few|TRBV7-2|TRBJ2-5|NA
CASSSMGGQETQYF
TGTGCCAGCAGCTCCATGGGGGGCCAAGAGACCCAGTACTTC
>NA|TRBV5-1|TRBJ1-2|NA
CASSFGFDYGYTF
TGCGCCAGCAGCTTCGGGTTCGACTATGGCTACACCTTC
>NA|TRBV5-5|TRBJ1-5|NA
CASSSSPREGQPQHF
TGTGCCAGCAGCTCTTCCCCCAGGGAGGGTCAGCCCCAGCATTTT
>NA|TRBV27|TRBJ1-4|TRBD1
CASSHRQGAEKLFF
TGTGCCAGCAGTCACCGACAGGGGGCGGAAAAACTGTTTTTT
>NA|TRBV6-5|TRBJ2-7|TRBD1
CASSYTHRTGGYEQYF
TGTGCCAGCAGTTACACGCACCGGACAGGGGGCTACGAGCAGTACTTC
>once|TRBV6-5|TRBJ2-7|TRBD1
CASRPRTGDPYEQYF
TGTGCCAGCAGACCCCGGACAGGGGATCCCTACGAGCAGTACTTC